The clone carrying this TCR beta chain came up a few times. Its antigen is unidentified. The CDR3 has 17 amino acids. In germline, CDR1 is SGHTA, CDR2 FQGNSA. Germline trimming cut 6 bases from V and 7 bases from J; bases unmatched to any gene: 16. TCRdb used MiXCR to reprocess the 5' RACE reads, holding one entry per CDR3 protein. The sample lists 150,000 to 200,000 distinct CDR3 sequences; roughly 10% were seen once. The data stem from a study of T-cell memory formation after mild COVID-19. Study findings and constraints: Day 15 to 85 contracting clones showed balanced CD4/CD8; later expanders leaned CD4+.

This chain uses TRBV7-2 with TRBJ2-1; 9 bases are shared with TRBD2. Sequenced: PBMCs or a T cell subset sorted from them (not recorded which). The source of this sequence is a man aged 18 to 29 who had mild COVID-19 (a few samples of this study predate the infection). Cell type and time point are not known. As DNA, the CDR3 is TGTGCCAGCAGGGGACGCGGGGGGGCCCCCTCTTGGAATGAGCAGTTCTTC. Protein: CASRGRGGAPSWNEQFF.